The T cell receptor beta chain described here comes from a study of OX40 agonist ivuxolimab in advanced cancers. Overall study context: Three patients responded partially, comprising one with hepatocellular carcinoma and two with cutaneous melanoma.

Trimming stripped 3 bases from V and 12 bases from J, with 12 bases between. Germline V gene data show CDR1 as SEHNR and CDR2 as FQNEAQ (reference sequence). The CDR3 is 13 residues long. Excluded were patients having autoimmune disease history or systemic immunosuppression. This table comes from immunoSEQ multiplex PCR, and its TCRdb copy is limited to in-frame clones, with some not included. The sample holds tens of thousands of clones, approximately 90% seen once. The material was CD4+ or CD8+ T cells sorted from blood, obtained in a trial of the OX40 agonist ivuxolimab. The J gene is TRBJ2-6, the V gene TRBV7-9, with D possibly matching TRBD2 (6 bases). The sequence came from an adult with an advanced solid tumor such as melanoma, head and neck, liver or kidney cancer. The CDR3 sequence: CASSFGGDAVLTF. CDR3 bases: TGTGCCAGCAGCTTTGGAGGGGACGCCGTCCTGACTTTC.